These 14 T cell receptor beta chains originate from one sample sequenced in a study of patients and donors after allogeneic stem cell transplantation. TCRdb processed the RT-PCR reads anew with MiXCR; each CDR3 protein has one entry. The table shows 15,000 or so distinct CDR3 sequences, with 27% occurring only once. The sample consisted of blood, either unsorted or a sorted T cell fraction (not recorded which). Source of these receptors: a human donor who was either an allogeneic HSCT recipient or a stem cell or donor lymphocyte infusion donor (not recorded which). It is not recorded whose cells these are; they may come from a transplant donor.

The chain recombines TRBV12-3 or TRBV12-4 with TRBJ1-2; no clear D gene. CDR3 length: 14 residues. V gave up 3 bases and J gave up 6 bases, with 14 bases separating them. CDR3 loop: CASSFSWRGDGYTF. CDR3 nucleotides: TGTGCCAGCAGTTTTTCATGGCGGGGAGATGGCTACACCTTC.

This rearrangement joins TRBV10-3 to TRBJ2-7, with D tentatively TRBD1 (6 bases). The CDR3 covers 13 residues. The germline CDR1 and CDR2 sequences are ENHRY and SYGVKD. Deletions cut 10 bases from V and 3 bases from J, with 16 bases between. In DNA form, the CDR3 reads TGTGCCACCCGAACAGGGTTGAACTACGAGCAGTACTTC. This translates into CATRTGLNYEQYF.

This clonotype was observed a handful of times. The chain recombines TRBV12-3 or TRBV12-4 with TRBJ2-7; D is unclear. CDR3 length: 11 residues. Trimming stripped 3 bases from V and 6 bases from J, with 6 bases between. The DNA of the CDR3 is TGTGCCAGCAGTTTGAATACCGAGCAGTACTTC. Amino acid sequence: CASSLNTEQYF.

The CDR3 DNA reads as TGTGCCAGCAGCTTGTTATTAGGGGCTCAAGAGACCCAGTACTTC. Protein sequence: CASSLLLGAQETQYF. The V gene is TRBV7-2, the J gene TRBJ2-5; a possible D gene is TRBD1 (5 bases). The CDR3 extends over 15 amino acids. Germline assignment: CDR1 SGHTA and CDR2 FQGNSA. Trimming took 3 bases from V and 2 from J, leaving 13 bases between them.

The V and J genes are TRBV5-1 and TRBJ2-1; D possibly corresponds to TRBD2 (5 bases). Trimming took 0 bases from V and 3 from J, leaving 10 bases between them. Germline CDR1 SGHRS, CDR2 YFSETQ. The CDR3 totals 15 residues. CDR3 sequence: CASSLGGFVYNEQFF. In DNA form, the CDR3 reads TGCGCCAGCAGCTTGGGAGGGTTTGTCTACAATGAGCAGTTCTTC.

The sample holds a few counts of this clonotype. The V and J genes are TRBV5-1 and TRBJ1-4, with a weak D call TRBD1 (6 bases). With 6 bases removed from V and 6 bases from J, the gap between germline ends came to 12 bases. The length of the CDR3 is 13 residues. Germline assignment: CDR1 SGHRS and CDR2 YFSETQ. The CDR3 protein is CASKRGADEKLFF. Here the CDR3 DNA reads TGCGCCAGCAAGCGGGGGGCGGATGAAAAACTGTTTTTT.

The sample holds a few counts of this clonotype. This chain links TRBV3-1 with TRBJ2-7, with 7 positions matching TRBD2. CDR3 length equals 14 residues. The J segment lost 4 bases and the V segment lost 0 bases, leaving 3 bases of the junction unmatched. From germline, CDR1 is LGHDT and CDR2 YNNKEL (reference sequence). CDR3 nucleotides: TGTGCCAGCAGCCAAGAGTGGGGGGGATACGAGCAGTACTTC. Translating it yields CASSQEWGGYEQYF.

The CDR3 sequence is CSARDGSQSTDTQYF. The CDR3 nucleotides read TGCAGTGCTAGAGATGGGAGTCAATCCACAGATACGCAGTATTTT. The rearrangement joins TRBV20-1 to TRBJ2-3; maybe TRBD2 (5 bases). Per the germline V gene, CDR1 is DFQATT and CDR2 is SNEGSKA (reference sequence). Trimming pared 0 bases from V and 2 bases from J, leaving 12 bases between. This CDR3 is built from 15 residues.

This clonotype is classed as medium-sized (0.01 to 0.1%). V and J are TRBV12-3 or TRBV12-4 and TRBJ1-1, with D unclear. This CDR3 comprises 15 residues. V was cut by 5 bases and J by 5 bases, with 18 bases left in between. CDR3 in DNA: TGTGCCAGCAGTATCTTGCCGGATCCTGGAACTGAAGCTTTCTTT. Translated, it gives CASSILPDPGTEAFF.

The chain has TRBV20-1 and TRBJ1-6; D uncertain. There are 8 residues in the CDR3. Trimming took off 1 base at V and 18 bases at J, with 4 bases between the two ends. Germline-derived CDR1 and CDR2 are DFQATT and SNEGSKA (reference sequence). CDR3 loop: CSARGGHF. CDR3 bases: TGCAGTGCTAGAGGTGGCCACTTT.

This chain links TRBV7-2 with TRBJ1-5; D unclear. Trimming removed 0 bases at V and 5 bases at J, with 5 bases between. This CDR3 spans 13 amino acids. CDR1 SGHTA and CDR2 FQGNSA come from the germline V gene. CDR3 DNA sequence: TGTGCCAGCAGCTTAGCCAGGCATCAGCCCCAGCATTTT. This sequence encodes CASSLARHQPQHF. Drawing the rest from reference TRBV7-2 and TRBJ1-5, the complete variable domain is GAGVSQSPSNKVTEKGKDVELRCDPISGHTALYWYRQSLGQGLEFLIYFQGNSAPDKSGLPSDRFSAERTGGSVSTLTIQRTQQEDSAVYLCASSLARHQPQHFGDGTRLSIL.

In its sample, this clonotype was seen a few times. The chain links TRBV4-2 to TRBJ1-1, with D unresolved. Germline CDR1 LGHNA, CDR2 YNFKEQ. CDR3 length: 13 amino acids. V lost 7 bases and J 6 bases, leaving 15 bases between the germline ends. CDR3 sequence reads: CASKGSEGAEAFF. CDR3 in DNA: TGTGCCAGCAAAGGTTCCGAGGGAGCTGAAGCTTTCTTT.

The chain couples TRBV18 to TRBJ2-2; D might be TRBD1 (5 bases). Germline assignment: CDR1 KGHSH and CDR2 LQKENI. The ends were cut back, 3 bases at V and 0 bases at J, with 8 bases in the middle. CDR3 size: 15 residues. The CDR3, as DNA: TGTGCCAGCTCACCCTTCAGGGCGAACACCGGGGAGCTGTTTTTT. It yields the protein CASSPFRANTGELFF.

CDR3 region: CASSLFSGRSSPLHF. As DNA, the CDR3 is TGTGCCAGCAGTTTGTTCTCAGGGCGAAGTTCACCCCTCCACTTT. The rearrangement links TRBV12-3 or TRBV12-4 to TRBJ1-6, with a tentative D call TRBD1 (5 bases). V was shortened by 3 bases and J by 9 bases, with 15 bases between the two germline ends. The CDR3 runs to 15 residues.